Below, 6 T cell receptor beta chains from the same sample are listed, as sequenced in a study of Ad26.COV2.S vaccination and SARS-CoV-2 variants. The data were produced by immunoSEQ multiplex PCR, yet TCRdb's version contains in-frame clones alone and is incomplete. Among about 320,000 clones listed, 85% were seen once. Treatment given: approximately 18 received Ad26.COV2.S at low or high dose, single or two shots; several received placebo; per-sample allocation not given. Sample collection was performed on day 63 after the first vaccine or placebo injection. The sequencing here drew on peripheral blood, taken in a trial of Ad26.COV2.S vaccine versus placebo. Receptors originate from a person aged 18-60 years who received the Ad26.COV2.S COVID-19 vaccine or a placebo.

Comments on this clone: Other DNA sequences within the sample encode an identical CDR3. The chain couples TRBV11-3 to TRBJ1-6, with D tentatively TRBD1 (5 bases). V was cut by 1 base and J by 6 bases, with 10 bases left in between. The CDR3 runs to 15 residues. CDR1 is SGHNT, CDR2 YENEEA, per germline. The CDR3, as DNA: TGTGCCAGCAGCTTAGGTACAGGCCGTAATTCACCCCTCCACTTT. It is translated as CASSLGTGRNSPLHF.

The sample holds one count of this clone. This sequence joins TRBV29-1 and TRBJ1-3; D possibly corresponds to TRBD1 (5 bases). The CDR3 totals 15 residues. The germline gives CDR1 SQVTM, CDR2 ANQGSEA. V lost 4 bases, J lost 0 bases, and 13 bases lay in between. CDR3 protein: CSVGGGTSSGNTIYF. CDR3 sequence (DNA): TGCAGCGTTGGGGGCGGTACGAGCTCTGGAAACACCATATATTTT.

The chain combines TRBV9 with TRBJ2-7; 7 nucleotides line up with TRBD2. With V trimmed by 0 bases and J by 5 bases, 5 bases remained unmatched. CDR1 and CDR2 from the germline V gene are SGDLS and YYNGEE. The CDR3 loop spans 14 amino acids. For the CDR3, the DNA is TGTGCCAGCAGCGTAGGCGGGGGAAGCAACGAGCAGTACTTC. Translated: CASSVGGGSNEQYF. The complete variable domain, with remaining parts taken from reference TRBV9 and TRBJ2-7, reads DSGVTQTPKHLITATGQRVTLRCSPRSGDLSVYWYQQSLDQGLQFLIQYYNGEERAKGNILERFSAQQFPDLHSELNLSSLELGDSALYFCASSVGGGSNEQYFGPGTRLTVT.

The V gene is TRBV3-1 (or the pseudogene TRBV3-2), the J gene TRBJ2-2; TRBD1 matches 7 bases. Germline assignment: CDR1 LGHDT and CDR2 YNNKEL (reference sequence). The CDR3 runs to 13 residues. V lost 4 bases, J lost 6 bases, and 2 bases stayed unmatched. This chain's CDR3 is CASSRTGPGELFF. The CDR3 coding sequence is TGTGCCAGCAGCCGGACAGGACCCGGGGAGCTGTTTTTT.

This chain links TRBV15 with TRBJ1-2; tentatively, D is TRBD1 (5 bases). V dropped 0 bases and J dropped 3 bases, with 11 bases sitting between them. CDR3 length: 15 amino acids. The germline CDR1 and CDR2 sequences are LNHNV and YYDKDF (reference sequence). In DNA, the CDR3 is TGTGCCACCAGCAGAGATCGGGCGGGACACTATGGCTACACCTTC. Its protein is CATSRDRAGHYGYTF.

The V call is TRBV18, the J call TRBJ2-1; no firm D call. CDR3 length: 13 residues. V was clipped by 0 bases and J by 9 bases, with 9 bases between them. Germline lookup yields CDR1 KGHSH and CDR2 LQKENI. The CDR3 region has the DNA TGTGCCAGCTCACCACCCCCCATCAGTGAGCAGTTCTTC. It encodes CASSPPPISEQFF.